A selection of T cell receptor beta chains follows, all from one sample in a study of lymphopenia after photon versus proton radiotherapy. Profiled with immunoSEQ multiplex PCR; TCRdb holds only in-frame clones, not every one. The sample holds about 34,000 clones, 84% seen once. The input for sequencing was peripheral blood, taken from a patient treated with proton-based radiotherapy. These receptors originate from a woman between 65 and 79 years old with pancreatic cancer. Each CDR3 is given with its conserved first and last residue. A D gene is named only where the DNA matches it firmly. A clone size is listed for some rows: how often the clone was seen (once, few, many), or a class if it is expanded.

V	D	J	size	DNA	CDR3
TRBV21-1	NA	TRBJ1-2	few	TGTGCCAGCAGCAAAGGCGGGGGGTATGGCTACACCTTC	CASSKGGGYGYTF
TRBV4-1	NA	TRBJ1-6	few	TGCGCCAGCAGCCCGGGACCTAATTCACCCCTCCACTTT	CASSPGPNSPLHF
TRBV18	TRBD2	TRBJ2-3	NA	TGTGCCAGCTCACTGAAAACTAGCGCCAGCACAGATACGCAGTATTTT	CASSLKTSASTDTQYF
TRBV28	NA	TRBJ1-1	few	TGTGCCACCACAGTTTGGTCGAACACTGAAGCTTTCTTT	CATTVWSNTEAFF
TRBV28	NA	TRBJ1-5	NA	TGTGCCAGCAGTTCCCAAGGTCAGGGGAAAATCGATTATAGCAATCAGCCCCAGCATTTT	CASSSQGQGKIDYSNQPQHF
TRBV7-9	TRBD1	TRBJ2-2	NA	TGTGCCAGCAGCCTGCAACAGGGGGCGCGAATGTTTTTT	CASSLQQGARMFF
TRBV29-1	TRBD2	TRBJ2-7	NA	TGCAGCGTTGATCTCGGGACTAGCGGATCCTACGAGCAGTACTTC	CSVDLGTSGSYEQYF
TRBV10-2	NA	TRBJ1-1	NA	TGCGCCAGCAGTGATCGTGGTGGAGCCTCGAACACTGAAGCTTTCTTT	CASSDRGGASNTEAFF
TRBV6-5	TRBD1	TRBJ1-1	NA	TGTGCCAGCAGGCCACAGGGGGAGGATTTTCAAGCTTTCTTT	CASRPQGEDFQAFF
TRBV12-5	NA	TRBJ1-1	NA	TGTGCTAGTGTGGACCGGCCGGGTACCACTGAAGCTTTCTTT	CASVDRPGTTEAFF
TRBV7-3	TRBD2	TRBJ2-1	NA	TGTGCCAGCAGCCTGACTAGCGGGGGGACCAGCTCCTACAATGAGCAGTTCTTC	CASSLTSGGTSSYNEQFF
TRBV5-1	NA	TRBJ1-1	NA	TGCGCCAGCAGCTTGGAGAACGGGGGGACTGAAGCTTTCTTT	CASSLENGGTEAFF
TRBV28	TRBD2	TRBJ2-7	NA	TGTGCCAGCAGTAATTCCGGGACTAGCGGGAGAGCCGAGCAGTACTTC	CASSNSGTSGRAEQYF
TRBV19	TRBD1	TRBJ2-2	NA	TGTGCCAGTCCCCCTCCGGGACAGGGGGACACCGGGGAGCTGTTTTTT	CASPPPGQGDTGELFF
TRBV27	NA	TRBJ2-3	NA	TGTGCCACCTCGAAGTCCCAGCGCACAGATACGCAGTATTTT	CATSKSQRTDTQYF
TRBV11-2	NA	TRBJ2-7	NA	TGTGCCAGCAGCTTAGATCTTAAGAGGGTGCAGTACTTC	CASSLDLKRVQYF
TRBV28	TRBD2	TRBJ2-7	NA	TGTGCCAGCACCCCCCAGGGACTAGCATCCTACGAGCAGTACTTC	CASTPQGLASYEQYF
TRBV5-6	TRBD1	TRBJ1-2	NA	TGTGCCAGCAGCTTGATTCTACAGGGGAGTAAAGAGACCTATGGCTACACCTTC	CASSLILQGSKETYGYTF
TRBV7-9	NA	TRBJ1-1	NA	TGTGCCAGCAGCTTATTAGAGGGATCCTCTGAAGCTTTCTTT	CASSLLEGSSEAFF
TRBV6-5	TRBD2	TRBJ2-3	NA	TGTGCCAGCAGTTACCCCCGGGGGGGAGATACGCAGTATTTT	CASSYPRGGDTQYF
TRBV5-1	NA	TRBJ2-3	NA	TGCGCCAGCAGCAGGGGGGGGGCCGAAGATACGCAGTATTTT	CASSRGGAEDTQYF
TRBV27	NA	TRBJ2-7	NA	TGTGCCAGCAGGGGGTCAGTTAGCGGAACCTACGAGCAGTACTTC	CASRGSVSGTYEQYF
TRBV11-3	NA	TRBJ2-7	few	TGTGCCAGCAGCTTATTTTACGAGCAGTACTTC	CASSLFYEQYF
TRBV30	NA	TRBJ1-5	NA	TGTGCCTGGAGTGGACCGACAGGCCCGAATCAGCCCCAGCATTTT	CAWSGPTGPNQPQHF
TRBV27	NA	TRBJ2-6	NA	TGTGCCAGCAGTTCACGTCTGCCGTCTGGGGCCAACGTCCTGACTTTC	CASSSRLPSGANVLTF
TRBV27	TRBD2	TRBJ2-3	NA	TGTGCCAGCAGTTCGCTAGCGGGAGTGGCAGATACGCAGTATTTT	CASSSLAGVADTQYF
TRBV5-1	NA	TRBJ2-5	NA	TGCGCCAGCAGCCCTACTCCGGACAGATCAGAAGAGACCCAGTACTTC	CASSPTPDRSEETQYF
TRBV7-3	NA	TRBJ2-3	medium-sized	TGTGCCAGCAGCTTAAGGGGTAACCCTAGCACAGATACGCAGTATTTT	CASSLRGNPSTDTQYF
TRBV29-1	NA	TRBJ1-1	NA	TGCAGCGTGCGATGCACAGAGGTTGAAGCTTTCTTT	CSVRCTEVEAFF
TRBV25-1	NA	TRBJ2-5	NA	TGTGCCAGCAGAATGACCGGGCTCGGGGAGACCCAGTACTTC	CASRMTGLGETQYF
TRBV7-8	TRBD1	TRBJ2-5	NA	TGTGCCAGCAGCTTCGACAGGGGAATTAAGGAGACCCAGTACTTC	CASSFDRGIKETQYF
TRBV7-2	NA	TRBJ1-6	NA	TGTGCCAGCAGCTCTGCAGGTGGCTATAATTCACCCCTCCACTTT	CASSSAGGYNSPLHF
TRBV19	NA	TRBJ2-3	NA	TGTGCCAGTAGTATCTTCAGGGAGGGCACAGATACGCAGTATTTT	CASSIFREGTDTQYF